The T cell receptor (beta chain) described here comes from a study of cytomegalovirus exposure and HLA in healthy donors. Generated by immunoSEQ multiplex PCR, the TCRdb table keeps only in-frame clones and is missing some. The data show a few hundred thousand clones, around nine tenths seen once. The sequencing sample was made of PBMCs. This receptor was taken from a woman aged 18-29 years in good health and CMV-seronegative.

CDR3 DNA sequence: TGTGCCAGCTCACCAATAGACACCCTTAGGAACGAGCAGTACTTC. Translation: CASSPIDTLRNEQYF. The V gene is TRBV18, the J gene TRBJ2-7; D is unresolved. The CDR3 is 15 amino acids. V shed 2 bases and J shed 5 bases, with 16 bases lying between them. CDR1 and CDR2 from the germline V gene are KGHSH and LQKENI.